Presented here are 14 T cell receptor beta chains from one specimen sequenced in a study of cytomegalovirus exposure and HLA in healthy donors. The PCR contained 60 Vbeta and 13 Jbeta primers. Data came from immunoSEQ multiplex PCR; TCRdb stores just in-frame clones and leaves some out. The repertoire consists of about 180,000 clones, with roughly 80% occurring once and the leading ten covering 2.4%. The sequenced sample was PBMCs. The receptors originated from a male donor in good health and CMV-seronegative.

V is TRBV5-1 and J is TRBJ2-3; 12 bases match TRBD2. The CDR3 covers 17 residues. Germline lookup yields CDR1 SGHRS and CDR2 YFSETQ. V lost 4 bases to trimming and J lost 5 bases; unmatched junction nucleotides: 11. The CDR3 DNA reads TGCGCCAGCAGCCCGAGGTCTAGCGGGAGGGCCATAGATACGCAGTATTTT. It encodes CASSPRSSGRAIDTQYF. The whole variable domain, remainder taken from reference TRBV5-1 and TRBJ2-3, is KAGVTQTPRYLIKTRGQQVTLSCSPISGHRSVSWYQQTPGQGLQFLFEYFSETQRNKGNFPGRFSGRQFSNSRSEMNVSTLELGDSALYLCASSPRSSGRAIDTQYFGPGTRLTVL.

The genes are TRBV25-1 and TRBJ2-5, with D possibly TRBD1 on 5 matching bases. The CDR3 spans 14 residues. The V end lost 4 bases, the J end lost 4 bases, and 13 bases lay between the germline ends. Germline values: CDR1 MGHDK, CDR2 SYGVNS. In DNA form, the CDR3 reads TGTGCCAGCAGTGCCTCAGGGTTCGGAGAGACCCAGTACTTC. As protein: CASSASGFGETQYF.

This clone showed up just a few times. Additional DNA sequences in this sample encode the identical CDR3. This chain connects TRBV7-3 to TRBJ1-1; 8 nucleotides align to TRBD1. This CDR3 has 13 amino acids. Trimming took 5 bases from V and 5 from J; bases not matched to a gene: 4. From germline, CDR1 is SGHTA and CDR2 FQGTGA. CDR3 sequence reads: CASSPTGGTEAFF. CDR3 in DNA: TGTGCCAGCAGCCCAACAGGGGGGACTGAAGCTTTCTTT. Combining the CDR3 with reference TRBV7-3 and TRBJ1-1 gives the whole variable domain GAGVSQTPSNKVTEKGKYVELRCDPISGHTALYWYRQSLGQGPEFLIYFQGTGAADDSGLPNDRFFAVRPEGSVSTLKIQRTERGDSAVYLCASSPTGGTEAFFGQGTRLTVV.

This chain links TRBV9 with TRBJ2-3; a possible D gene is TRBD2 (6 bases). The CDR3 length is 15 residues. Germline-derived CDR1 and CDR2 are SGDLS and YYNGEE. V dropped 4 bases and J dropped 1 base, with 13 bases sitting between them. CDR3 sequence: CASSLRERRTDTQYF. The DNA for the CDR3 is TGTGCCAGCAGCCTTCGGGAGAGGCGCACAGATACGCAGTATTTT.

V and J are TRBV2 and TRBJ1-4; TRBD1 matches at 9 bases. The CDR3 spans 13 residues. Germline CDR1 reads SNHLY; CDR2 reads FYNNEI. J gave up 8 bases and V 8 bases, and 6 bases lay outside the gene matches. The CDR3 here is CASAQGAHEKLFF. As DNA, the CDR3 is TGTGCCAGCGCACAGGGGGCGCACGAAAAACTGTTTTTT.

This rearrangement joins TRBV7-2 to TRBJ2-7; 9 bases line up with TRBD1. Losses at the gene ends were 6 bases for V and 2 bases for J; bases not matched to a gene: 11. This CDR3 has 16 amino acids. The germline gives CDR1 SGHTA, CDR2 FQGNSA. DNA for the CDR3: TGTGCCAGCAGTCGGCACTACAGGGGGCGGACCTACGAGCAGTACTTC. It encodes CASSRHYRGRTYEQYF. The full variable domain, rest sourced from reference TRBV7-2 and TRBJ2-7, is GAGVSQSPSNKVTEKGKDVELRCDPISGHTALYWYRQSLGQGLEFLIYFQGNSAPDKSGLPSDRFSAERTGGSVSTLTIQRTQQEDSAVYLCASSRHYRGRTYEQYFGPGTRLTVT.

Of note for this clone: The germline gene is not matched at one end of the junction; a read error may be the cause. The gene calls are TRBV27 and TRBJ2-1; the match to TRBD2 covers 7 bases. CDR3 length equals 14 residues. The germline CDR1 and CDR2 sequences are MNHEY and SMNVEV (reference sequence). The DNA of the CDR3 is TGTGCTAGCAAGGGGAGCGGGACTCGCGATGAGCAGTTCTTC. As protein: CASKGSGTRDEQFF.

The J gene is TRBJ1-1, the V gene TRBV19, with D possibly TRBD1 on 6 matching bases. Germline V CDR1 and CDR2: LNHDA, SQIVND (reference sequence). V was pared by 1 base and J by 4 bases, with 10 bases between. This CDR3 spans 14 amino acids. As DNA, the CDR3 is TGTGCCAGTAGTATAGTACAGGGTATCACTGAAGCTTTCTTT. Translating it yields CASSIVQGITEAFF.

This chain joins TRBV5-1 and TRBJ2-4; TRBD1 matches 11 bases. This CDR3 has 15 amino acids. Germline V CDR1 and CDR2: SGHRS, YFSETQ. Trimming at V came to 1 base and at J to 6 bases, leaving 3 bases not matched to a gene. The CDR3, as DNA: TGCGCCAGCAGCTTGCCCGGACAGGGGGCAAACATTCAGTACTTC. Translation gives CASSLPGQGANIQYF.

The rearrangement joins TRBV7-2 to TRBJ2-1; D might be TRBD2 (5 bases). The length of the CDR3 is 17 residues. The germline V and J ends were trimmed by 2 bases and 4 bases, with 18 bases remaining between them. Germline values: CDR1 SGHTA, CDR2 FQGNSA. The CDR3 sequence: CASSLTLASGIYNEQFF. The CDR3 DNA reads as TGTGCCAGCAGCTTAACCCTAGCATCGGGAATTTACAATGAGCAGTTCTTC.

The chain is built from TRBV4-3 and TRBJ1-4, with a tentative D call TRBD1 (5 bases). The CDR3 runs 19 residues. With 0 bases removed from V and 0 bases from J, the gap between germline ends came to 17 bases. Germline lookup yields CDR1 LGHNA and CDR2 YSLEER. The DNA of the CDR3 is TGCGCCAGCAGCCAAGAACGGCCCTTGGGGGAGGCAACTAATGAAAAACTGTTTTTT. Translated, it gives CASSQERPLGEATNEKLFF.

The chain combines TRBV28 with TRBJ1-1, with TRBD1 identical over 8 bases. V gave up 5 bases and J gave up 3 bases; unmatched junction bases: 14. Germline values: CDR1 MDHEN, CDR2 SYDVKM. CDR3 size: 17 residues. CDR3 sequence reads: CASSPLFGQGQDTEAFF. The CDR3 nucleotides are TGTGCCAGCAGTCCTCTCTTCGGACAGGGCCAGGACACTGAAGCTTTCTTT.

V and J are TRBV6-1 and TRBJ2-1; TRBD1 agrees at 8 bases. The CDR3 consists of 15 residues. Looked up from germline, CDR1 is MNHNS and CDR2 is SASEGT. V was clipped by 6 bases and J by 3 bases; unmatched bases: 7. As DNA, the CDR3 is TGTGCCAGCAGGCCGACCGGGACAGGCTACAATGAGCAGTTCTTC. Residues: CASRPTGTGYNEQFF.

This chain links TRBV10-2 with TRBJ2-7, with 8 bases lining up with TRBD2. CDR1 and CDR2 from the germline V gene are WSHSY and SAAADI. This CDR3 region has 16 residues. After removal of 2 bases from V and 1 base from J, the junction contained 7 bases not matched to a gene. The CDR3 DNA reads TGCGCCAGCAGTGAGGTCGGGCGGGGGGTATCCTACGAGCAGTACTTC. It yields the protein CASSEVGRGVSYEQYF.